The next 24 T cell receptor beta chains were all read from a single sample in a study of blood T cell repertoires in COVID-19. Using immunoSEQ multiplex PCR, the repertoire was profiled, and TCRdb retains in-frame clones only, with some absent. Of about 140,000 clones in the sample, around 80% were seen once. Material for sequencing was peripheral blood. These receptors were collected from a man between 60 and 75 years old with active or convalescent COVID-19.

The chain combines TRBV7-8 with TRBJ2-7, with 11 positions matching TRBD1. CDR1 is SGHVS and CDR2 is FQNEAQ in the germline V gene. The CDR3 loop spans 15 amino acids. V lost 5 bases, J lost 6 bases, and 9 bases stayed unmatched. Here the CDR3 reads CASSSRDRGVGEQYV. The CDR3 bases are TGTGCCAGCAGCAGCCGGGACAGGGGGGTCGGCGAGCAGTACGTC.

In its sample, this clone was seen once. The chain joins TRBV19 to TRBJ2-5; 7 nucleotides line up with TRBD2. V was clipped by 5 bases and J by 2 bases; unmatched bases: 14. This CDR3 spans 17 amino acids. Looked up from germline, CDR1 is LNHDA and CDR2 is SQIVND (reference sequence). The CDR3: CASSPRGGGGKQETQYF. CDR3 sequence (DNA): TGTGCCAGTAGTCCACGGGGAGGCGGGGGAAAACAAGAGACCCAGTACTTC.

The chain joins TRBV7-2 to TRBJ1-3; D unclear. In germline, CDR1 is SGHTA, CDR2 FQGNSA. V was clipped by 5 bases and J by 4 bases, with 9 bases between them. The CDR3 is 13 amino acids. DNA of the CDR3: TGTGCCAGCAGCCAGGCGGGCGGAAACACCATATATTTT. The encoded protein is CASSQAGGNTIYF.

The chain links TRBV12-5 to TRBJ2-5; 7 bases match TRBD1. Trimming at V came to 6 bases and at J to 3 bases, leaving 4 bases not matched to a gene. The CDR3 contains 13 residues. Germline values: CDR1 LGHNT, CDR2 FRNRAP. DNA of the CDR3: TGTGCTAGTGGGTCAACAGGGGAAGAGACCCAGTACTTC. Its protein is CASGSTGEETQYF.

The chain joins TRBV30 to TRBJ2-1, with 7 bases fitting TRBD1. V gave up 2 bases and J gave up 5 bases; unmatched junction bases: 3. CDR1 and CDR2 (germline): GTSNPN, SVGIG (reference sequence). The CDR3 covers 13 residues. The chain's CDR3 is CAWSIGQDNEQFF. The CDR3 coding sequence is TGTGCCTGGAGTATTGGACAGGACAATGAGCAGTTCTTC.

V is TRBV30 and J is TRBJ1-5; 7 nucleotides agree with TRBD1. Trimming removed 2 bases from V and 6 bases from J; junction bases left unmatched: 4. The V gene's germline CDR1 is GTSNPN and CDR2 SVGIG (reference sequence). The CDR3 runs to 13 residues. CDR3 amino acids: CAWSRGGRQPQHF. The CDR3 DNA follows: TGTGCCTGGAGTAGAGGGGGCCGTCAGCCCCAGCATTTT.

The chain couples TRBV12-3 or TRBV12-4 to TRBJ1-1; D gene uncertain. CDR3 length: 13 amino acids. V lost 3 bases and J lost 6, with 11 bases in between. CDR3 sequence: CASSFGGFPEAFF. The DNA of the CDR3 is TGTGCCAGCAGTTTTGGCGGATTCCCTGAAGCTTTCTTT.

The J gene is TRBJ1-1, the V gene TRBV5-1; 9 nucleotides match TRBD1. The V and J ends lost 5 bases and 6 bases, in that order; junction bases with no gene match: 11. The CDR3 is 15 residues long. Germline V gene data show CDR1 as SGHRS and CDR2 as YFSETQ. The CDR3 region is CASSTSPGQGAEAFF. The CDR3 coding sequence is TGCGCCAGCAGTACGTCACCGGGACAGGGCGCTGAAGCTTTCTTT.

This clone turned up a few times. This chain connects TRBV9 to TRBJ2-1; D unresolved. Trimming left V 0 bases short and J 9 bases short, with 10 bases between. CDR1 and CDR2 (germline): SGDLS, YYNGEE. CDR3 length: 13 residues. For the CDR3, the DNA is TGTGCCAGCAGCGTAGTGCGGCGAGGTGAGCAGTTCTTC. Translation gives CASSVVRRGEQFF. Supplemented by reference TRBV9 and TRBJ2-1, the full variable domain reads DSGVTQTPKHLITATGQRVTLRCSPRSGDLSVYWYQQSLDQGLQFLIQYYNGEERAKGNILERFSAQQFPDLHSELNLSSLELGDSALYFCASSVVRRGEQFFGPGTRLTVL.

The V gene is TRBV21-1, the J gene TRBJ2-1; TRBD2, as called in the table, went unchecked against the DNA. TRBV21-1 is listed as a pseudogene. This CDR3 region has 19 residues. As DNA, the CDR3 is TGTGCCAGCAGCAAAAGGAGCCTTAAGCCATTAGGACTGGACAATGAGCAGTTCTTC. Translating gives CASSKRSLKPLGLDNEQFF.

V usage is TRBV7-9 and J usage is TRBJ1-6; 8 bases line up with TRBD1. CDR1 is SEHNR, CDR2 FQNEAQ, per germline (reference sequence). The CDR3 runs to 14 residues. V was clipped by 3 bases and J by 6 bases; unmatched bases: 1. CDR3 region: CASSFTGGNSPLHF. The CDR3, as DNA: TGTGCCAGCAGCTTCACAGGGGGTAATTCACCCCTCCACTTT.

The chain carries TRBV13 and TRBJ2-2; 8 bases match TRBD1. The germline CDR1 and CDR2 sequences are PRHDT and FYEKMQ (reference sequence). J gave up 1 base and V 5 bases, and 12 bases lay outside the gene matches. There are 18 residues in the CDR3. CDR3 sequence (DNA): TGTGCCAGCAGCCCCGTTTCGACAGGGGTCCGGAACACCGGGGAGCTGTTTTTT. Residues: CASSPVSTGVRNTGELFF.

The J gene is TRBJ2-7, the V gene TRBV5-6, with a tentative D call TRBD1 (5 bases). The V and J ends lost 0 bases and 4 bases respectively, with 14 bases between them. This CDR3 region has 15 residues. Germline V gene lookup returns CDR1 SGHDT and CDR2 YYEEEE. The CDR3 loop is CASSLDPGPVYEQYF. The CDR3 region has the DNA TGTGCCAGCAGCTTGGATCCAGGGCCCGTTTACGAGCAGTACTTC.

In DNA form, the CDR3 reads TGTGCCAGTAGTTTTTTAACAGGGGGTGAGCAGTACTTC. Amino acids: CASSFLTGGEQYF. This chain connects TRBV19 to TRBJ2-7, with TRBD1 matching 8 bases. V shed 5 bases, J shed 7 bases, and the junction held 7 bases outside the gene matches. CDR3 length: 13 amino acids. Germline CDR1 reads LNHDA; CDR2 reads SQIVND (reference sequence).

This chain connects TRBV7-9 to TRBJ1-2; TRBD1 matches 10 bases. Trimming removed 5 bases from V and 6 bases from J; junction bases left unmatched: 3. CDR1 is SEHNR, CDR2 FQNEAQ, per germline (reference sequence). CDR3 length equals 13 residues. Here the CDR3 DNA reads TGTGCCAGCAGCCAGACAGGGGGCGATGGCTACACCTTC. This translates into CASSQTGGDGYTF.

The J gene is TRBJ1-5, the V gene TRBV6-4; D may be TRBD1 (5 bases). CDR1 and CDR2 (germline): MRHNA, SNTAGT. CDR3 length: 13 residues. The V end lost 4 bases, the J end lost 9 bases, and 13 bases lay between the germline ends. This chain's CDR3 is CASSARRDGPQHF. CDR3 DNA: TGTGCCAGCAGTGCTAGGCGGGACGGGCCCCAGCATTTT.

V and J are TRBV19 and TRBJ1-5, with D uncertain. This CDR3 spans 13 amino acids. The germline V and J ends were trimmed by 6 bases and 3 bases, with 9 bases remaining between them. CDR1 is LNHDA, CDR2 SQIVND, per germline (reference sequence). CDR3 region: CASSLASNQPQHF. The CDR3 DNA sequence: TGTGCCAGTAGCCTGGCCTCCAATCAGCCCCAGCATTTT.

J is TRBJ2-1 and V is TRBV6-5, with 7 bases identical to TRBD1. The CDR3 has 14 amino acids. V lost 5 bases and J lost 2; bases outside the gene matches: 3. Germline V gene lookup returns CDR1 MNHEY and CDR2 SVGAGI. The CDR3 is CASSPGTAYNEQFF. The DNA of the CDR3 is TGTGCCAGCAGTCCCGGGACAGCCTACAATGAGCAGTTCTTC.

The chain couples TRBV9 to TRBJ2-3; no clear D. From germline, CDR1 is SGDLS and CDR2 YYNGEE. This CDR3 spans 18 amino acids. Trimming left V 0 bases short and J 0 bases short, with 17 bases between. The CDR3 region has the DNA TGTGCCAGCAGCGTAGATCCGGGTTATCTCTCTAGCACAGATACGCAGTATTTT. Translated, it gives CASSVDPGYLSSTDTQYF.

The chain links TRBV11-3 to TRBJ2-2, with 7 bases identical to TRBD2. CDR1 and CDR2 (germline): SGHNT, YENEEA. The CDR3 loop spans 16 amino acids. The V and J ends lost 5 bases and 6 bases, in that order; junction bases with no gene match: 12. In DNA, the CDR3 is TGTGCCAGCAGCCCCCGGGCGGGAGTCGTCCCCGGGGAGCTGTTTTTT. It is translated as CASSPRAGVVPGELFF.

This clone was recorded once. The chain is built from TRBV5-1 and TRBJ2-5, with 7 bases that match TRBD1. CDR1 SGHRS and CDR2 YFSETQ come from the germline V gene. V lost 0 bases and J lost 1; bases outside the gene matches: 0. The CDR3 totals 14 residues. CDR3 nucleotides: TGCGCCAGCAGCTTGGGGGACAGCCAAGAGACCCAGTACTTC. It yields the protein CASSLGDSQETQYF.

The chain employs TRBV4-1 and TRBJ1-1, with 11 nucleotides matching TRBD1. Germline CDR1 and CDR2: MGHRA and YSYEKL. V was clipped by 6 bases and J by 1 base; unmatched bases: 10. The CDR3 length is 17 residues. Written as DNA, the CDR3 is TGCGCCAGCAGACTCCGGGACAGGGGGACCGGGAACACTGAAGCTTTCTTT. Its protein is CASRLRDRGTGNTEAFF.

This clone was observed once. The V call is TRBV19, the J call TRBJ1-6; TRBD1 aligns across 11 bases. V gave up 4 bases and J gave up 9 bases; unmatched junction bases: 5. Looked up from germline, CDR1 is LNHDA and CDR2 is SQIVND (reference sequence). CDR3 length: 15 residues. CDR3 loop: CASSTAGTGGSPLHF. Written as DNA, the CDR3 is TGTGCCAGTAGTACCGCCGGGACAGGGGGTTCACCCCTCCACTTT.

The chain has TRBV7-6 and TRBJ2-1; D perhaps matches TRBD1 (5 bases). Germline CDR1 SGHVS, CDR2 FNYEAQ. Trimming pared 5 bases from V and 5 bases from J, leaving 16 bases between. This CDR3 is built from 15 residues. CDR3 bases: TGTGCCAGCAGCCCCTTAGACAGAAATAACAATGAGCAGTTCTTC. This gives the protein CASSPLDRNNNEQFF.